This TCR beta chain derives from a study of blood T cell repertoires in COVID-19. TCRdb's copy holds only in-frame clones and misses some; the assay was immunoSEQ multiplex PCR. The sample has roughly 150,000 clones; around 81% are singletons. With 3 bases removed from V and 4 bases from J, the gap between germline ends came to 12 bases. The CDR3 runs 14 residues. Germline loops: CDR1 DFQATT, CDR2 SNEGSKA (reference sequence). The receptor was derived from a man in his 60s with active or convalescent COVID-19. The chain joins TRBV20-1 to TRBJ2-2; possibly TRBD1 for D (5 bases). The sequenced sample was peripheral blood. The CDR3 DNA reads TGCAGTGCTAGTCTTCGACAGAGCACCGGGGAGCTGTTTTTT. Translated: CSASLRQSTGELFF.